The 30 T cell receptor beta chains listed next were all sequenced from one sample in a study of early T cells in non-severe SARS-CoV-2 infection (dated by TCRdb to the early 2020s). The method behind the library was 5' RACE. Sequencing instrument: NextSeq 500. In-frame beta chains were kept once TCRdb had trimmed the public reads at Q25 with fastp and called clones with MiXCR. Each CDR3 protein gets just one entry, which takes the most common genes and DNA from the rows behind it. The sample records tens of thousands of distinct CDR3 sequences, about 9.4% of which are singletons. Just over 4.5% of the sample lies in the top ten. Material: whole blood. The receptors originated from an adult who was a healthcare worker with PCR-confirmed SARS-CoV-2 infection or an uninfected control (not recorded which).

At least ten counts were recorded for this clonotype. The CDR3 loop is CASRLAGRSGTGELFF. The CDR3 bases are TGTGCCAGCAGACTAGCGGGAAGGAGTGGCACCGGGGAGCTGTTTTTT. V usage is TRBV7-2 and J usage is TRBJ2-2; 10 bases map to TRBD2. Germline loops: CDR1 SGHTA, CDR2 FQGNSA. The V gene end was trimmed by 6 bases and the J gene end by 4 bases; junction bases not matched to a gene: 8. CDR3 length: 16 residues.

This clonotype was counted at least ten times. The chain's CDR3 is CASSPAGIAFF. The CDR3 coding sequence is TGTGCCAGCAGCCCCGCGGGAATCGCTTTCTTT. This chain joins TRBV7-9 and TRBJ1-1, with D uncertain. Germline lookup yields CDR1 SEHNR and CDR2 FQNEAQ (reference sequence). The CDR3 sequence is 11 residues long. Trimming shortened V by 5 bases and J by 11 bases, and 12 bases separated the two germline ends. Filled out from reference TRBV7-9 and TRBJ1-1, the complete variable domain reads DTGVSQNPRHKITKRGQNVTFRCDPISEHNRLYWYRQTLGQGPEFLTYFQNEAQLEKSRLLSDRFSAERPKGSFSTLEIQRTEQGDSAMYLCASSPAGIAFFGQGTRLTVV.

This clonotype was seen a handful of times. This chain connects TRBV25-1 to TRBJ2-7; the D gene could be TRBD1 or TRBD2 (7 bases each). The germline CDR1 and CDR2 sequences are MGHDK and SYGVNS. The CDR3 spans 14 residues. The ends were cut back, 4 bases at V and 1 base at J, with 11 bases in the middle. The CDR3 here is CASSGRGGSYEQYF. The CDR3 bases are TGTGCCAGCAGTGGCAGGGGGGGATCCTACGAGCAGTACTTC.

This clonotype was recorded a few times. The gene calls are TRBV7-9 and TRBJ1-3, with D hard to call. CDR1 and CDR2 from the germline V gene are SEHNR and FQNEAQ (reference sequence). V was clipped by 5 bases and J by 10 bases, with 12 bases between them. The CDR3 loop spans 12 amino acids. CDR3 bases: TGTGCCAGCAGCCGACTCGCAGGAACCATATATTTT. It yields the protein CASSRLAGTIYF.

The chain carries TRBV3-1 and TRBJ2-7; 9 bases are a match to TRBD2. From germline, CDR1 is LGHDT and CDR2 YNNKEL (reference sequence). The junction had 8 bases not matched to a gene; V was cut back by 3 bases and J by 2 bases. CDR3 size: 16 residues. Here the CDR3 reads CASSHRSGRPAYEQYF. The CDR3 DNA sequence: TGTGCCAGCAGCCACCGAAGCGGGAGGCCAGCCTACGAGCAGTACTTC.

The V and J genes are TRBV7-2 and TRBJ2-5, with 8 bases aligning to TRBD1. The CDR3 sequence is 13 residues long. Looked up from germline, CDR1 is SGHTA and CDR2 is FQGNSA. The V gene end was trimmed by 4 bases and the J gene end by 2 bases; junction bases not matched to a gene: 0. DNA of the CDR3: TGTGCCAGCAGCTGGGACAGGCAAGAGACCCAGTACTTC. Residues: CASSWDRQETQYF.

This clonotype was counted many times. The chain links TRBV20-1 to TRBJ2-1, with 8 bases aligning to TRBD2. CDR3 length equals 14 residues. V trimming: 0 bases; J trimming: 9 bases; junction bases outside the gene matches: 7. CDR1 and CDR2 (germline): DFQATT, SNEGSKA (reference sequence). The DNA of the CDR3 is TGCAGTGCTAGAGACCAGCGGGAGTGGGGTGAGCAGTTCTTC. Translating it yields CSARDQREWGEQFF.

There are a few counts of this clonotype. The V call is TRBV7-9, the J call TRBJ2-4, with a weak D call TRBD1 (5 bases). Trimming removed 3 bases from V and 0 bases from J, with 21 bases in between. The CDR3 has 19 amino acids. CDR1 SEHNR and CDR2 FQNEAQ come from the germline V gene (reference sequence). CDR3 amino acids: CASSFPHAGLRLAKNIQYF. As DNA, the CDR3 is TGTGCCAGCAGCTTCCCCCACGCAGGGCTGAGGTTAGCCAAAAACATTCAGTACTTC. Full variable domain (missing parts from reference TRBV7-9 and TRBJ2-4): DTGVSQNPRHKITKRGQNVTFRCDPISEHNRLYWYRQTLGQGPEFLTYFQNEAQLEKSRLLSDRFSAERPKGSFSTLEIQRTEQGDSAMYLCASSFPHAGLRLAKNIQYFGAGTRLSVL.

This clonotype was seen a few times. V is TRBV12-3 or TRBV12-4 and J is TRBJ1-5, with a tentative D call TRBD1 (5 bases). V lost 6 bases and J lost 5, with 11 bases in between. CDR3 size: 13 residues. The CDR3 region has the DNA TGTGCCAGCAGACGCAGGGAGGATCAGCCCCAGCATTTT. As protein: CASRRREDQPQHF.

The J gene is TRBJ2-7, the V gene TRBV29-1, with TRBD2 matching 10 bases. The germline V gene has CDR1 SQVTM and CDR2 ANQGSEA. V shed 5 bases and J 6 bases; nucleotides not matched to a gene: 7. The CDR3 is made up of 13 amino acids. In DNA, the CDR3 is TGCAGCGTTTCTCTGGCTAGCGGGGGCGAGCAGTACTTC. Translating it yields CSVSLASGGEQYF.

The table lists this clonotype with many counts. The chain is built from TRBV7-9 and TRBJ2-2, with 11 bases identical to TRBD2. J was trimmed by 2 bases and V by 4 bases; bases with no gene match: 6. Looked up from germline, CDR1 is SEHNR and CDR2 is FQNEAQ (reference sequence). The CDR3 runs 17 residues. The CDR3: CASSSLLAGDNTGELFF. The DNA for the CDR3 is TGTGCCAGCAGCTCGCTACTAGCGGGGGACAACACCGGGGAGCTGTTTTTT.

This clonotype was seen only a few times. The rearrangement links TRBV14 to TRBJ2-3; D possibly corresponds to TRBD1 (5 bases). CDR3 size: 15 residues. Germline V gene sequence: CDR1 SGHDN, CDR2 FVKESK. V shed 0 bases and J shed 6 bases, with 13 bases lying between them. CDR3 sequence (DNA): TGTGCCAGCAGCCAAGACCCCGGCAGGGCCGATACGCAGTATTTT. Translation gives CASSQDPGRADTQYF.

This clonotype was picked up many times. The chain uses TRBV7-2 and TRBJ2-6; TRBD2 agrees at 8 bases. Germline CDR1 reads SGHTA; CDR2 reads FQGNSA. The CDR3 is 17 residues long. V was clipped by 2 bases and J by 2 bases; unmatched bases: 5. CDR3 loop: CASSLLTGGPGANVLTF. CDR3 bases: TGTGCCAGCAGCTTACTGACGGGAGGGCCTGGGGCCAACGTCCTGACTTTC.

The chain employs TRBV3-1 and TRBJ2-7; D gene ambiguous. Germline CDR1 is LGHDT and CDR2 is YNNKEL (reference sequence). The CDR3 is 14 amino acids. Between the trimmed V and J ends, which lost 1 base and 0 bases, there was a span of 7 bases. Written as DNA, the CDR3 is TGTGCCAGCAGCCAAGGGCCCCTCTCCTACGAGCAGTACTTC. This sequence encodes CASSQGPLSYEQYF.

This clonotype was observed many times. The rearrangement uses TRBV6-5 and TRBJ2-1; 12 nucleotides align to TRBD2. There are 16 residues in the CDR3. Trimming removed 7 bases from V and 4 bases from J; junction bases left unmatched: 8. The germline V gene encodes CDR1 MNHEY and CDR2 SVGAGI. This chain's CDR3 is CASTLLLAGGYNEQFF. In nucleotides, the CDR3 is TGTGCCAGCACCCTCCTACTAGCGGGGGGATACAATGAGCAGTTCTTC.

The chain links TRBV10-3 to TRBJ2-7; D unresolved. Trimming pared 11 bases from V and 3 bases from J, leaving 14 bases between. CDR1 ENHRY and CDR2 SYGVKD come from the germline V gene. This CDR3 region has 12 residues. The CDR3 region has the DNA TGTGCCTCGGGCCATGGGGACTACGAGCAGTACTTC. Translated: CASGHGDYEQYF.

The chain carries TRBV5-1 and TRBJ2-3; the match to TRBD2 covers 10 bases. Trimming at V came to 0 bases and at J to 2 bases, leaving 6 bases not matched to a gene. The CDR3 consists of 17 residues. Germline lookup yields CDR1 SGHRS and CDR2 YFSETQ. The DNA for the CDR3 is TGCGCCAGCAGCTTGGCGCTAGCGGGGGTGACCACAGATACGCAGTATTTT. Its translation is CASSLALAGVTTDTQYF.

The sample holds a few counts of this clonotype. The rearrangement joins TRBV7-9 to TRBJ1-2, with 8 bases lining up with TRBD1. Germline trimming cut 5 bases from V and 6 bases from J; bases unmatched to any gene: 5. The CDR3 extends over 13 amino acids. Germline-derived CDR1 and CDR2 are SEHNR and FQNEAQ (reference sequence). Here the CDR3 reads CASSPDRDHGYTF. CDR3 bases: TGTGCCAGCAGCCCGGACAGGGATCATGGCTACACCTTC.

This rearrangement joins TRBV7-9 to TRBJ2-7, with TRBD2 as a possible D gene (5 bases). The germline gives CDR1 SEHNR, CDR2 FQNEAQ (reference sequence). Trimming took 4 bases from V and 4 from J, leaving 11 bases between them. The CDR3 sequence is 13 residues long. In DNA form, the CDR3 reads TGTGCCAGCAGCTCGCCCCCGGGGTACGAGCAGTACTTC. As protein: CASSSPPGYEQYF.

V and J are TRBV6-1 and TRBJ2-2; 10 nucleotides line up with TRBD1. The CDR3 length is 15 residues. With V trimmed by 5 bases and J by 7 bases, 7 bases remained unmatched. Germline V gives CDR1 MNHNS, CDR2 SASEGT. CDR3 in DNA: TGTGCCAGCAGTCAAGACAGGGGGCTTGGCGGGGAGCTGTTTTTT. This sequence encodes CASSQDRGLGGELFF.

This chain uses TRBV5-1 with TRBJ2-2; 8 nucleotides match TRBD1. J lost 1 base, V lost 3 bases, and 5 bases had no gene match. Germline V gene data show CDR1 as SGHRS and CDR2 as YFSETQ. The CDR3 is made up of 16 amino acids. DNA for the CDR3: TGCGCCAGCAGCTCCGCCGGGACAGGGAACACCGGGGAGCTGTTTTTT. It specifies CASSSAGTGNTGELFF.

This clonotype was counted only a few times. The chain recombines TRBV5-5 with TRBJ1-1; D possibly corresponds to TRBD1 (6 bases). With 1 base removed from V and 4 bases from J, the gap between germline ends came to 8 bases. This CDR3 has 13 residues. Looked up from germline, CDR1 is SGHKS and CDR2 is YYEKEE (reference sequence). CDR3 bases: TGTGCCAGCAGCTTGTGGGGGCCCACTGAAGCTTTCTTT. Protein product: CASSLWGPTEAFF.

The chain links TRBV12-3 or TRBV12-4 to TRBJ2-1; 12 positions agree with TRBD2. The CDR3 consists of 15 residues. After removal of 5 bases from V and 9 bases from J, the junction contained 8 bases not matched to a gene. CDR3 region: CASSMLAGGATEQFF. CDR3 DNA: TGTGCCAGCAGTATGCTAGCGGGAGGGGCGACTGAGCAGTTCTTC.

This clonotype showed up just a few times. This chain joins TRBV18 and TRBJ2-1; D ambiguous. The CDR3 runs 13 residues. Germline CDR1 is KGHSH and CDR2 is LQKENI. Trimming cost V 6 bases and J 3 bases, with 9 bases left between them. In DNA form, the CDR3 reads TGTGCCAGCTCCACGAGTCTCTACAATGAGCAGTTCTTC. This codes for CASSTSLYNEQFF.

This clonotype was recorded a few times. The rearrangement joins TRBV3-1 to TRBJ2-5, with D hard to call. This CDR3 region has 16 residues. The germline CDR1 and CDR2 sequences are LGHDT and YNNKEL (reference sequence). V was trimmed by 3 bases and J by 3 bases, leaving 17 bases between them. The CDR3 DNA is TGTGCCAGCAGCCAGGTCTGGCGGATACGGGAAGAGACCCAGTACTTC. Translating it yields CASSQVWRIREETQYF.

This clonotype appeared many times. This CDR3 reads CSARVRTSGRYNEQFF. The CDR3 nucleotides read TGCAGTGCTAGAGTGCGGACTAGCGGACGATACAATGAGCAGTTCTTC. The rearrangement uses TRBV20-1 and TRBJ2-1, with 10 positions matching TRBD2. CDR3 length: 16 residues. Germline V gene sequence: CDR1 DFQATT, CDR2 SNEGSKA (reference sequence). Trimming cost V 1 base and J 4 bases; bases outside gene matches: 7.

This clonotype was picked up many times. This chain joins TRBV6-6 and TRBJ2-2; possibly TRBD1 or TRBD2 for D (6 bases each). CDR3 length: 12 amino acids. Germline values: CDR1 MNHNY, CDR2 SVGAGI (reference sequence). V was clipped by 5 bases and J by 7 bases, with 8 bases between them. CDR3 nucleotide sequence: TGTGCCAGCAGTAGGGGGGACGGGGAGCTGTTTTTT. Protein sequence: CASSRGDGELFF.

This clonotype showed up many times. The CDR3 DNA follows: TGCAGCGTTGAATCGTACTGGAGCTCCTACAATGAGCAGTTCTTC. This encodes CSVESYWSSYNEQFF. V is TRBV29-1 and J is TRBJ2-1, with D hard to call. This CDR3 has 15 amino acids. The V gene lost 2 bases and the J gene lost 0 bases, with 11 bases spanning the gap. The germline V gene has CDR1 SQVTM and CDR2 ANQGSEA.

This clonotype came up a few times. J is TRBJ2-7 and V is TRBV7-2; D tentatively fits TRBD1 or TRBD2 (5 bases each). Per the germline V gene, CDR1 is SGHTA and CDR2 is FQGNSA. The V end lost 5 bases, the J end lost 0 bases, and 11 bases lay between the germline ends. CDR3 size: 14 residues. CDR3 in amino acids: CASSPRGSSYEQYF. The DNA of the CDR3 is TGTGCCAGCAGCCCGAGGGGCAGCTCCTACGAGCAGTACTTC.

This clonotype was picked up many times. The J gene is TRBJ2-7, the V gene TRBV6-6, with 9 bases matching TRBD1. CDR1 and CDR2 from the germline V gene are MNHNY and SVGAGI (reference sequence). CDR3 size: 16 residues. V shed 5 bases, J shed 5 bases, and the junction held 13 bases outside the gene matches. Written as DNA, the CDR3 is TGTGCCAGCAGTCCACTCGTAGGACAGGGGAGAGACGAGCAGTACTTC. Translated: CASSPLVGQGRDEQYF.